The text below deals with one TCR beta chain. What it binds is not known. Germline CDR1 MNHEY, CDR2 SVGAGI. V lost 7 bases and J lost 3, with 10 bases in between. This CDR3 has 13 amino acids. Only in-frame clones appear in the TCRdb table, and some are missing; sequencing was by immunoSEQ multiplex PCR. The data contain some 14,000 clones, 70% to 90% of them singletons. This sample was taken from a study of T cell clonotyping in hematopoietic cell transplantation. The study's findings and limits: After transplant, recipient diversity fell while pathologically expanded clonotypes grew through day 180. No sorting was done, leaving CD4 and CD8 contributions mixed. Few recipient clonotypes overlapped donors; over 95% were de novo at given depth.

Blood collection times were about day -28 and days 30, 100, 180 posttransplant. The chain is built from TRBV6-5 and TRBJ2-1; D is uncertain. The TCR sequence derives from a male patient aged 45-59 years who had an allogeneic stem cell transplant from an unrelated donor, so T cells may come from the graft donor. Some clones in this sample may be carry-over from other donors' samples. Specimen: PBMCs, collected 100 days after allogeneic stem cell transplant. CDR3 sequence (DNA): TGTGCCAGCAAGACGGAGATCTACAATGAGCAGTTCTTC. Amino acids: CASKTEIYNEQFF.